This record looks at one T cell receptor (beta chain) sequence and its context. A much larger clonotype is one base distant, so this may be a read error. TCRdb reprocessed the multiplex PCR reads with MiXCR, giving one entry per CDR3 protein. The sample consists of about 22,000 distinct CDR3 sequences, more than 50% of them appearing once. The sample is drawn from a study of breast tumors, draining lymph nodes, adjacent tissues. The sequence was collected from a female donor with breast cancer. Some clones in this sample may be carry-over from other donors' samples. Sequenced input: breast tumor tissue.

This CDR3 is CSAGGPGAGTIQSF. Here the CDR3 DNA reads TGCAGTGCTGGCGGCCCGGGGGCGGGAACCATTCAGTCCTTC. V gene TRBV20-1 combines with J gene TRBJ2-4; TRBD1 or TRBD2 may be the D gene (6 bases each). Germline V gives CDR1 DFQATT, CDR2 SNEGSKA (reference sequence). The CDR3 is 14 residues long.